Following are 12 T cell receptor beta chains from one sample sequenced in a study of cytomegalovirus exposure and HLA in healthy donors. PCR involved 60 Vbeta and 13 Jbeta primers. Assay used: immunoSEQ multiplex PCR; TCRdb lists only in-frame clones, some missing. The sample holds 95,000 to 150,000 clones, over 75% seen once. Sequencing used PBMCs. The receptors derive from a human donor in good health.

Comment on this clone: Germline is not matched at one junction end, which may reflect a read error. The J gene is TRBJ2-7, the V gene TRBV7-9; 7 nucleotides match TRBD1. Germline V gene data show CDR1 as SEHNR and CDR2 as FQNEAQ (reference sequence). The CDR3 has 14 amino acids. This CDR3 reads CSSSVTGVLNEQYF. The CDR3 DNA is TGTTCCAGCAGTGTAACAGGGGTGCTCAACGAGCAGTACTTC. Together with reference TRBV7-9 and TRBJ2-7, the CDR3 gives the full variable domain: DTGVSQNPRHKITKRGQNVTFRCDPISEHNRLYWYRQTLGQGPEFLTYFQNEAQLEKSRLLSDRFSAERPKGSFSTLEIQRTEQGDSAMYLCSSSVTGVLNEQYFGPGTRLTVT.

The V and J genes are TRBV18 and TRBJ2-5, with 9 bases matching TRBD2. This CDR3 spans 18 amino acids. J was trimmed by 3 bases and V by 3 bases; bases with no gene match: 14. CDR1 KGHSH and CDR2 LQKENI come from the germline V gene. The CDR3 sequence: CASSPTAHALAGKETQYF. The CDR3 DNA follows: TGTGCCAGCTCACCCACGGCGCATGCCCTAGCGGGAAAAGAGACCCAGTACTTC.

The chain employs TRBV6-1 and TRBJ2-1; 15 bases map to TRBD2. The CDR3 consists of 15 residues. With 5 bases clipped from V and 9 bases from J, the junction kept 5 bases outside the gene matches. The germline gives CDR1 MNHNS, CDR2 SASEGT. CDR3 in amino acids: CASSLGLAGGGEQFF. The CDR3 DNA reads as TGTGCCAGCAGTCTGGGACTAGCGGGAGGCGGTGAGCAGTTCTTC.

The chain employs TRBV10-3 and TRBJ2-2, with 10 bases identical to TRBD1. V lost 5 bases, J lost 7 bases, and 7 bases stayed unmatched. Germline-derived CDR1 and CDR2 are ENHRY and SYGVKD. This CDR3 contains 15 residues. CDR3: CAISTPGQGFGELFF. In nucleotides, the CDR3 is TGTGCCATCAGTACCCCGGGACAGGGGTTCGGGGAGCTGTTTTTT.

V usage is TRBV25-1 and J usage is TRBJ1-1, with TRBD1 as a possible D gene (6 bases). Germline CDR1 reads MGHDK; CDR2 reads SYGVNS. V was cut by 3 bases and J by 5 bases, with 10 bases left in between. This CDR3 is 13 amino acids long. The CDR3 sequence: CASSEGARTEAFF. Here the CDR3 DNA reads TGTGCCAGCAGTGAGGGGGCGAGGACTGAAGCTTTCTTT.

The genes are TRBV2 and TRBJ2-7; 7 nucleotides agree with TRBD1. The trim removed 7 bases at V and 2 bases at J, leaving 8 bases unmatched. Germline assignment: CDR1 SNHLY and CDR2 FYNNEI. The CDR3 sequence is 14 residues long. The DNA for the CDR3 is TGTGCCAGCAAGGTCAGGGGGTCTACCTACGAGCAGTACTTC. Amino acid sequence: CASKVRGSTYEQYF.

This chain joins TRBV6-7 and TRBJ2-7; TRBD1 is a possible D gene (7 bases). TRBV6-7 is designated an ORF whose function remains uncertain. The CDR3 is 19 amino acids. Deletions cut 7 bases from V and 4 bases from J, with 32 bases between. The CDR3 region is CASTLPCAGRAGGRYEQYF. The CDR3 coding sequence is TGTGCCAGCACCCTCCCTTGCGCGGGGCGAGCAGGGGGGAGGTACGAGCAGTACTTC.

This rearrangement joins TRBV4-1 to TRBJ1-4; unclear D gene. The CDR3 totals 15 residues. The germline V and J ends were trimmed by 0 bases and 8 bases, with 13 bases remaining between them. Germline CDR1 and CDR2: MGHRA and YSYEKL. In DNA, the CDR3 is TGCGCCAGCAGCCAAGATACCCAGGAGGGAGAAAAACTGTTTTTT. It is translated as CASSQDTQEGEKLFF.

The chain joins TRBV15 to TRBJ2-7; D might be TRBD2 (6 bases). Germline lookup yields CDR1 LNHNV and CDR2 YYDKDF (reference sequence). The V end lost 4 bases, the J end lost 5 bases, and 18 bases lay between the germline ends. The CDR3 has 15 residues. The CDR3 loop is CATSKRNRDWNEQYF. CDR3 nucleotide sequence: TGTGCCACCAGCAAGAGAAACCGGGACTGGAACGAGCAGTACTTC.

V is TRBV6-1 and J is TRBJ2-2; D is unclear. Germline loops: CDR1 MNHNS, CDR2 SASEGT. V was cut by 3 bases and J by 4 bases, with 12 bases left in between. This CDR3 has 15 amino acids. CDR3 nucleotide sequence: TGTGCCAGCAGTGAGGGCAGGCGCTTCACCGGGGAGCTGTTTTTT. It translates to CASSEGRRFTGELFF.

This chain joins TRBV18 and TRBJ2-7, with unresolved D. The CDR3 length is 13 residues. Germline CDR1 is KGHSH and CDR2 is LQKENI. V lost 2 bases to trimming and J lost 2 bases, with 7 bases between them. The CDR3 protein is CASSPTAPYEQYF. The CDR3 coding sequence is TGTGCCAGCTCACCAACAGCACCCTACGAGCAGTACTTC.

The chain uses TRBV28 and TRBJ2-2; TRBD1 matches at 10 bases. V gave up 8 bases and J gave up 2 bases; unmatched junction bases: 5. This CDR3 contains 15 residues. Germline V lookup: CDR1 MDHEN, CDR2 SYDVKM. The CDR3 region is CASVGQGFNTGELFF. CDR3 bases: TGTGCCAGCGTGGGACAGGGGTTTAACACCGGGGAGCTGTTTTTT.